These T cell receptor beta chains were read from a single sample in a study of shared clonotypes between healthy human individuals. Repertoires were generated with immunoSEQ multiplex PCR, while TCRdb's copy carries only in-frame clones and drops some. The sample contains hundreds of thousands of clones, about 80% of which appear only once. Sequencing was performed on memory CD4+ T cells sorted from blood. The receptors originated from a woman younger than 45 in good health. CDR3s include the opening cysteine and the closing phenylalanine or tryptophan. Each record gives: J gene, clone size, V gene, D gene, CDR3 DNA, CDR3 protein. The D gene is left open where the match is weak. Clone size appears in some rows only: once, few, many, or a class for an expanded clone.

>TRBJ1-5|NA|TRBV18|NA
TGTGCCAGCTCACCAACCAGGGTAGACGATCAGCCCCAGCATTTT
CASSPTRVDDQPQHF
>TRBJ1-1|NA|TRBV7-3|NA
TGTGCCAGCAGAAGAGAGGTAGGGGGTCTGGGCACTGAAGCTTTCTTT
CASRREVGGLGTEAFF
>TRBJ1-4|NA|TRBV5-1|TRBD1
TGCGCCAGCAGCCTGGGGACAGGGGGCGTAGGTGAAAAACTGTTTTTT
CASSLGTGGVGEKLFF
>TRBJ2-7|once|TRBV14|NA
TGTGCCAGCAGCCAAGTGGGTTACTCCTACGAGCAGTACTTC
CASSQVGYSYEQYF
>TRBJ1-2|NA|TRBV28|NA
TGTGCCAGCAGTCAAGGGGTAGATGGCTACACCTTC
CASSQGVDGYTF
>TRBJ2-5|many|TRBV2|NA
TGTGCCAGCAGTGTGTATGAGACCCAGTACTTC
CASSVYETQYF
>TRBJ2-3|NA|TRBV7-9|NA
TGTGCCAGCAGCACTTGGGGACAACTAGGGAGCACAGATACGCAGTATTTT
CASSTWGQLGSTDTQYF
>TRBJ2-3|NA|TRBV7-6|TRBD2
TGTGCCAGCAGCGCGGGACTAGCGGGAGAGGGGGATACGCAGTATTTT
CASSAGLAGEGDTQYF
>TRBJ2-3|few|TRBV7-6|TRBD1
TGTGCCAGCAGCTTAGCGATCGTTCAGGGGGCAGGGGATACGCAGTATTTT
CASSLAIVQGAGDTQYF
>TRBJ1-1|few|TRBV11-3|TRBD1
TGTGCCAGCAGCTTGACAGGGGGCAGGACTGAAGCTTTCTTT
CASSLTGGRTEAFF
>TRBJ1-2|NA|TRBV28|NA
TGTGCCAGCATTCCGGGACAAGCCTATGGCTACACCTTC
CASIPGQAYGYTF
>TRBJ2-5|NA|TRBV4-2|TRBD2
TGTGCCAGCAGTGAGGGGAGGGGAGCGTACCAAGAGACCCAGTACTTC
CASSEGRGAYQETQYF
>TRBJ1-1|NA|TRBV7-2|TRBD1
TGTGCCAGCAGCTTGGACAGGGTAGGGAACACTGAAGCTTTCTTT
CASSLDRVGNTEAFF
>TRBJ2-1|few|TRBV5-1|TRBD2
TGCGCCAGCAGCTCAGCAAGCGGGGCCTACAATGAGCAGTTCTTC
CASSSASGAYNEQFF
>TRBJ2-7|NA|TRBV11-2|TRBD1
TGTGCCAGCAGCTTAGAAGGGGGCCGGCTGCCCCACGAGCAGTACTTC
CASSLEGGRLPHEQYF
>TRBJ2-5|NA|TRBV7-9|NA
TGTGCCACTAGCCAAGAGACCCAGTACTTC
CATSQETQYF
>TRBJ2-7|NA|TRBV11-2|TRBD2
TGTGCCAGCAGCCCCCAGCCGGGACTAGCGGGAGGGCCGATAGGGGAGCAGTACTTC
CASSPQPGLAGGPIGEQYF
>TRBJ1-2|NA|TRBV28|NA
TGTGCCAGCAGGCAGGGAGGAAGCGGCTATGGCTACACCTTC
CASRQGGSGYGYTF
>TRBJ2-7|NA|TRBV6-5|NA
TGTGCCAGCGCCCAGGGGTTTGGGGAGCAGTACTTC
CASAQGFGEQYF
>TRBJ2-7|NA|TRBV11-2|NA
TGTGCCAGCAGCCCCCACGGTGCGCAGTACTTC
CASSPHGAQYF
>TRBJ1-5|NA|TRBV25-1|NA
TGTGCCAGCAGTGAGGGACGGATCAATCAGCCCCAGCATTTT
CASSEGRINQPQHF
>TRBJ2-7|once|TRBV28|NA
TGTGCCAGCAGGTCTCGGACACCAGCCTACGAGCAGTACTTC
CASRSRTPAYEQYF
>TRBJ1-4|NA|TRBV7-6|TRBD1
TGTGCCAGCAGCTATCCGGGACAGGGGACGGAAAAACTGTTTTTT
CASSYPGQGTEKLFF
>TRBJ1-1|NA|TRBV19|TRBD1
TGTGCCAGTAGTAATTTGAACAGGGGAAACACTGAAGCTTTCTTT
CASSNLNRGNTEAFF
>TRBJ2-3|NA|TRBV4-2|NA
TGTGCCAGCAGCCAAGAAGGCCCTCAGTCAGATACGCAGTATTTT
CASSQEGPQSDTQYF
>TRBJ1-4|NA|TRBV19|TRBD1
TGTGCCAGTAGTAGGGGACAGGGAGAAGAAAAACTGTTTTTT
CASSRGQGEEKLFF
>TRBJ1-2|NA|TRBV28|NA
TGTGCCAGCAAGTCAGGGGAGTTTGGCTACACCTTC
CASKSGEFGYTF
>TRBJ2-7|many|TRBV11-2|NA
TGTGCCAGCAGCTTAGTTCCTCTGGGGGGCGAACACTTC
CASSLVPLGGEHF
>TRBJ1-3|NA|TRBV28|NA
TGTGCCACCAGAAGGTTTTTGGAGTACTCTGGAAACACCATATATTTT
CATRRFLEYSGNTIYF
>TRBJ2-2|NA|TRBV28|NA
TGTGCCAGCAGTTTCTTGGCCGGGGAGCTGTTTTTT
CASSFLAGELFF
>TRBJ1-3|NA|TRBV30|NA
TGTGCCTGGAGTAGGGGCAGGTCTCTAACGATGACCATATATTTT
CAWSRGRSLTMTIYF
>TRBJ2-6|NA|TRBV2|NA
TGTGCCAGCAGTGATCCCCTATCCGGGGCCAACGTCCTGACTTTC
CASSDPLSGANVLTF
>TRBJ2-3|few|TRBV5-1|NA
TGCGCCAGCAGCTTTATCCAGTCCACAGATACGCAGTATTTT
CASSFIQSTDTQYF
>TRBJ2-1|many|TRBV7-6|NA
TGTGCCAGCAGCTCCCAAAGCGCGGCTTCCTACAATGAGCAGTTCTTC
CASSSQSAASYNEQFF
>TRBJ2-1|NA|TRBV27|TRBD2
TGTGCCAGCAGTTTATTCGCCGGGACTAGCGGCATCTACAATGAGCAGTTCTTC
CASSLFAGTSGIYNEQFF
>TRBJ1-1|NA|TRBV14|NA
TGTGCCAGCAGCCTCCTAGGGGTTAACACTGAAGCTTTCTTT
CASSLLGVNTEAFF
>TRBJ2-2|NA|TRBV7-9|TRBD2
TGTGCCAGCAGCCGCGGGACTAGTAATACCGGGGAGCTGTTTTTT
CASSRGTSNTGELFF
>TRBJ2-2|many|TRBV5-1|TRBD1
TGCGCCAGCAGCCCGGGGGACAGGGACACCGGGGAGCTGTTTTTT
CASSPGDRDTGELFF
>TRBJ1-5|NA|TRBV5-1|NA
TGCGCCAGCAGCCCGACCGGGGATCGCAATCAGCCCCAGCATTTT
CASSPTGDRNQPQHF
>TRBJ1-1|many|TRBV30|NA
TGTGCCTGGAGAACGGGGCCGAACACTGAAGCTTTCTTT
CAWRTGPNTEAFF
>TRBJ2-3|NA|TRBV27|TRBD2
TGTGCCAGCAGTTCATTCGGACTAGCGGGAGCAAGAGATACGCAGTATTTT
CASSSFGLAGARDTQYF
>TRBJ2-1|NA|TRBV20-1|NA
TGCAGTGCCGTGGGGAATGAGCAGTTCTTC
CSAVGNEQFF
>TRBJ1-2|few|TRBV27|NA
TGTGCCAGCAGTTTATCTAGTCCGGGTCCGGGCCACTATGGCTACACCTTC
CASSLSSPGPGHYGYTF
>TRBJ2-3|NA|TRBV18|TRBD2
TGTGCCAGCTCCCCTAGCGGGAGCGTGACAGATACGCAGTATTTT
CASSPSGSVTDTQYF
>TRBJ1-4|NA|TRBV4-1|NA
TGCGCCAGCAGCCAGTTCGAGGGGCCAACTAATGAAAAACTGTTTTTT
CASSQFEGPTNEKLFF